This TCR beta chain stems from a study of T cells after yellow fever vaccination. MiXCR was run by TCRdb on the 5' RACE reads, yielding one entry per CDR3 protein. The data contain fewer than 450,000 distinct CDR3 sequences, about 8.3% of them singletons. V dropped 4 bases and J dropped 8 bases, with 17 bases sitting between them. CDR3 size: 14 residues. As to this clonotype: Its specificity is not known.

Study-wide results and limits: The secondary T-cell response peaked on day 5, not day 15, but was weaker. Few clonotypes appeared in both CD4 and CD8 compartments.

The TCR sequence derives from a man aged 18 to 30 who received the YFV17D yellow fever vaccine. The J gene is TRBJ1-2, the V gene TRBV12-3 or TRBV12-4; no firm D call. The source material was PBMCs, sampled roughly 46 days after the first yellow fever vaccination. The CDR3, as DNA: TGTGCCAGCAGTTATCGGTCGACCCCCTCAGGCTACACCTTC. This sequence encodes CASSYRSTPSGYTF.